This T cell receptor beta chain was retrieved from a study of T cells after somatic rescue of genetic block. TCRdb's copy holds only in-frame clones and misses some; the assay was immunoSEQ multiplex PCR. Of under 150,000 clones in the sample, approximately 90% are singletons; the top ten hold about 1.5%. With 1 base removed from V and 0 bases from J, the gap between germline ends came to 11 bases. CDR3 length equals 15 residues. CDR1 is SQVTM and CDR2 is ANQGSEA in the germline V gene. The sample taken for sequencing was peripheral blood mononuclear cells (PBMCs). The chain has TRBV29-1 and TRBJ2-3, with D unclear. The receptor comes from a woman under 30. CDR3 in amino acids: CSVEGVGLSTDTQYF. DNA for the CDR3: TGCAGCGTTGAAGGGGTCGGTCTAAGCACAGATACGCAGTATTTT.